Below, one T cell receptor beta chain is given with its context. One end of the junction is discordant with germline, which a read error may explain. This entry comes from a study of regulatory T cells in long-lasting Graves disease. iRepertoire HTBI primers and Arm-PCR of CDR3 regions built TCR beta libraries. TCRdb fed the multiplex PCR reads into MiXCR, producing one record per CDR3 protein. The sample has 250,000 to 300,000 distinct CDR3 sequences, roughly a fifth seen once. Noted time point: persistent/refractory GD, antithyroid drugs over 5 years with positive TRAb. The TCR library was prepared using RNA isolated from PBMCs. The CDR3 extends over 17 amino acids. The germline V gene has CDR1 ENHRY and CDR2 SYGVKD.

Sequencing used peripheral blood mononuclear cells (PBMCs), obtained when the disease was refractory, from a patient treated with antithyroid drugs. The gene calls are TRBV10-3 and TRBJ2-4; TRBD2 matches 13 bases. This TCR was recovered from a female donor with Graves disease. The CDR3 spells CAISDTTGTSGKTIQYF. The CDR3 DNA is TGTGCCATCAGTGATACTACCGGGACTAGCGGGAAAACCATTCAGTACTTC.